This T cell receptor beta chain is from a study of Graves' ophthalmopathy and Graves' hyperthyroidism. A volume of approximately 10 ml of fresh peripheral blood supplied the PBMCs. The germline V gene encodes CDR1 LNHDA and CDR2 SQIVND (reference sequence). The CDR3 spans 17 residues. V lost 4 bases and J lost 3; bases outside the gene matches: 8. RNA transcripts provided the template for amplifying TCR beta CDR3 regions. HTBI primers were employed in first-round RT-PCR, then a second-round multiplex PCR followed. MiXCR, applied by TCRdb to the multiplex PCR reads, yields one record per CDR3 protein. Found here are about 660,000 distinct CDR3 sequences, 35% to 50% of them singletons; the top ten hold more than 3%.

Sequencing was performed on peripheral blood. The V call is TRBV19, the J call TRBJ2-7; 14 bases are a match to TRBD2. This clonotype was sampled from an adult man with Graves' ophthalmopathy. The DNA of the CDR3 is TGTGCCAGTAGTACGGGACTAGCGGGAGATTGGGGCTACGAGCAGTACTTC. Translation gives CASSTGLAGDWGYEQYF.